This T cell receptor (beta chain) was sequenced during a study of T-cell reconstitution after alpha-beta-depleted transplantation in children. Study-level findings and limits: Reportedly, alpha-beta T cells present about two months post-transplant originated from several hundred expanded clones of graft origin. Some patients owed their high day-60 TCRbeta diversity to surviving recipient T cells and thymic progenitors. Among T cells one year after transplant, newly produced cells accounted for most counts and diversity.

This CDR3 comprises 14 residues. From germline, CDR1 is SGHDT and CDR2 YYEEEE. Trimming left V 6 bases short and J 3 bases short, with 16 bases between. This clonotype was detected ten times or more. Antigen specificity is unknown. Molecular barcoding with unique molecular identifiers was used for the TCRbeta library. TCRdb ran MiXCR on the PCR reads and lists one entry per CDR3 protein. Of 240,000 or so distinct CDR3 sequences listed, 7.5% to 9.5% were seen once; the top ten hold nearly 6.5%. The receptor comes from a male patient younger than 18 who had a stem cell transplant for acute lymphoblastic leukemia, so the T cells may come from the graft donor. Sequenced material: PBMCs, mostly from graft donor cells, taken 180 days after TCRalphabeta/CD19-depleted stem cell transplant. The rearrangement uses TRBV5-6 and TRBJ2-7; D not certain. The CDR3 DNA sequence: TGTGCCAGCAATTTAGGTATCAGGAGCTACGAGCAGTACTTC. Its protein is CASNLGIRSYEQYF. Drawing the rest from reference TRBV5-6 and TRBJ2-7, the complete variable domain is DAGVTQSPTHLIKTRGQQVTLRCSPKSGHDTVSWYQQALGQGPQFIFQYYEEEERQRGNFPDRFSGHQFPNYSSELNVNALLLGDSALYLCASNLGIRSYEQYFGPGTRLTVT.